This T cell receptor beta chain was sequenced during a study of post-analysis software for immune sequencing data. CDR1 is SQVTM, CDR2 ANQGSEA, per germline. This CDR3 contains 14 residues. General observations from the study: Under F measure analysis, samples from one preparation batch co-clustered strongly. Compared against controls, patients with multiple sclerosis displayed significantly lower normalized Chao1 diversity. Patients carried 4 or 5 TRBV segments more frequently than controls did, and TRBV5-6, TRBV5-1 and TRBV20-1 were among them.

The library was made from cDNA and included unique molecular identifiers. T cells numbering about 0.9 to 11 million yielded 500,000 to 550,000 cDNA molecules. TCRdb re-analysed the PCR reads in MiXCR, keeping a single row per CDR3 protein. This sample has roughly 870,000 distinct CDR3 sequences, with around 50% found just once. About this clonotype: Antigen: not known.

The sequencing sample was made of blood. The chain joins TRBV29-1 to TRBJ2-1; a possible D gene is TRBD1 (5 bases). The J call may be mistaken, given a closer DNA end match to TRBJ2-7. This clonotype was obtained from a girl between 10 and 17 years old with multiple sclerosis. DNA of the CDR3: TGCAGCGCCTCTGGCAGGGTTACCTACAATGAGCAGTACTTC. Amino acids: CSASGRVTYNEQYF.